The 27 T cell receptor beta chains listed next were all sequenced from one sample in a study of OX40 agonist ivuxolimab in advanced cancers. Some clones are missing from TCRdb's copy, which holds only in-frame ones; the method was immunoSEQ multiplex PCR. The sample has approximately 53,000 clones, about 93% seen once; the top ten hold more than 20%. This sample comprised CD4+ or CD8+ T cells sorted from blood, obtained in a trial of the OX40 agonist ivuxolimab. These receptors originate from an adult with an advanced solid tumor such as melanoma, head and neck, liver or kidney cancer.

The chain has TRBV9 and TRBJ2-7; 8 bases are shared with TRBD2. Germline V gene lookup returns CDR1 SGDLS and CDR2 YYNGEE. Losses at the gene ends were 0 bases for V and 2 bases for J; bases not matched to a gene: 4. This CDR3 is 15 amino acids long. The CDR3 bases are TGTGCCAGCAGCGTAGAAGGTAGCGGGGCCTACGAGCAGTACTTC. Translation: CASSVEGSGAYEQYF.

CDR3 loop: CASSPLGIPKETQYF. CDR3 coding DNA: TGTGCCAGCAGTCCATTAGGGATTCCGAAAGAGACCCAGTACTTC. The V and J genes are TRBV28 and TRBJ2-5, with D hard to call. The CDR3 has 15 amino acids. The germline V gene has CDR1 MDHEN and CDR2 SYDVKM. The V and J ends lost 5 bases and 3 bases respectively, with 16 bases between them.

The V call is TRBV13, the J call TRBJ2-7, with 8 bases aligning to TRBD1. CDR1 and CDR2 from the germline V gene are PRHDT and FYEKMQ (reference sequence). There are 14 residues in the CDR3. Unmatched junction bases numbered 4, after V lost 4 bases and J lost 2 bases. The CDR3 nucleotides are TGTGCCAGCAGCTCAGGGACAGGAACCTACGAGCAGTACTTC. Its translation is CASSSGTGTYEQYF.

The chain employs TRBV27 and TRBJ1-3, with TRBD1 identical over 8 bases. This CDR3 region has 16 residues. Germline assignment: CDR1 MNHEY and CDR2 SMNVEV (reference sequence). V lost 5 bases to trimming and J lost 2 bases; unmatched junction nucleotides: 8. In nucleotides, the CDR3 is TGTGCCAGCAGTCCATCGACAGGGGATGCTGGAAACACCATATATTTT. Its protein is CASSPSTGDAGNTIYF.

This rearrangement joins TRBV19 to TRBJ2-7, with D possibly being TRBD1 (6 bases). This CDR3 contains 14 residues. Per germline, CDR1 LNHDA and CDR2 SQIVND (reference sequence). V gave up 4 bases and J gave up 3 bases, with 13 bases separating them. The CDR3 protein is CASSTPADSYEQYF. CDR3 sequence (DNA): TGTGCCAGTAGTACCCCCGCGGACAGCTACGAGCAGTACTTC.

The chain recombines TRBV7-2 with TRBJ2-5; possible D gene TRBD2, 5 bases. Germline V lookup: CDR1 SGHTA, CDR2 FQGNSA. The CDR3 sequence is 17 residues long. Trimming cost V 5 bases and J 3 bases, with 22 bases left between them. The CDR3 here is CASSGRARGWVEETQYF. CDR3 nucleotide sequence: TGTGCCAGCAGCGGACGGGCTCGAGGGTGGGTGGAAGAGACCCAGTACTTC.

The table lists this clone with a count of one. The rearrangement uses TRBV27 and TRBJ1-6, with D unresolved. Trimming took 3 bases from V and 4 from J, leaving 10 bases between them. The germline CDR1 and CDR2 sequences are MNHEY and SMNVEV (reference sequence). The CDR3 has 15 residues. The CDR3 DNA follows: TGTGCCAGCAGTTTTTCATCTGAGTATAATTCACCCCTCCACTTT. The encoded protein is CASSFSSEYNSPLHF.

As concerns this clone: A junction end diverges from the germline sequence, so it may reflect a read error. V gene TRBV11-2 combines with J gene TRBJ2-1; maybe TRBD2 (6 bases). The CDR3 runs to 14 residues. Germline CDR1 reads SGHAT; CDR2 reads FQNNGV. In nucleotides, the CDR3 is TGTGCCAGCAGCTTAAGGTATCCTAGCGAGGTTTCGGTCTTC. Protein product: CASSLRYPSEVSVF.

The chain has TRBV28 and TRBJ1-1; D ambiguous. V lost 2 bases and J 1 base, leaving 17 bases between the germline ends. The CDR3 runs 17 residues. Germline loops: CDR1 MDHEN, CDR2 SYDVKM. CDR3: CASSLPPYLESNTEAFF. The CDR3 DNA is TGTGCCAGCAGTTTACCCCCCTACCTCGAGTCGAACACTGAAGCTTTCTTT.

Comment on this clone: Other nucleotide sequences in the sample specify the same CDR3. The chain couples TRBV4-3 to TRBJ2-7; 10 bases line up with TRBD2. The CDR3 has 14 residues. Germline CDR1 is LGHNA and CDR2 is YSLEER. The J segment lost 5 bases and the V segment lost 6 bases, leaving 7 bases of the junction unmatched. CDR3 residues: CASSRAGGTNEQYF. Here the CDR3 DNA reads TGCGCCAGCAGTAGAGCGGGAGGGACTAACGAGCAGTACTTC.

This chain links TRBV29-1 with TRBJ2-7; TRBD2 agrees at 7 bases. This CDR3 has 15 amino acids. V lost 4 bases to trimming and J lost 0 bases; unmatched junction nucleotides: 9. CDR1 is SQVTM and CDR2 is ANQGSEA in the germline V gene. CDR3: CSVAVPAGVSYEQYF. CDR3 DNA sequence: TGCAGCGTTGCCGTTCCCGCGGGAGTCTCCTACGAGCAGTACTTC.

V and J are TRBV7-3 and TRBJ2-3; D is possibly TRBD2 (6 bases). From germline, CDR1 is SGHTA and CDR2 FQGTGA. This CDR3 has 14 residues. The V and J ends lost 0 bases and 7 bases respectively, with 11 bases between them. CDR3 in amino acids: CASSLTGSSNTQYF. As DNA, the CDR3 is TGTGCCAGCAGCTTAACCGGGAGCTCGAATACGCAGTATTTT.

The V gene is TRBV28, the J gene TRBJ2-1; TRBD2 might be the D (6 bases). The CDR3 sequence is 15 residues long. From germline, CDR1 is MDHEN and CDR2 SYDVKM. The germline V and J ends were trimmed by 11 bases and 2 bases, with 19 bases remaining between them. CDR3 protein: CAAEAGETTYNEQFF. The CDR3 DNA reads as TGTGCCGCGGAAGCGGGCGAAACTACCTACAATGAGCAGTTCTTC.

The chain links TRBV6-5 to TRBJ1-1; 7 bases agree with TRBD1. V shed 6 bases and J 8 bases; nucleotides not matched to a gene: 12. The CDR3 loop spans 14 amino acids. Per the germline V gene, CDR1 is MNHEY and CDR2 is SVGAGI. The CDR3 loop is CASRTDWGQSEAFF. The CDR3 region has the DNA TGTGCCAGCAGGACGGACTGGGGACAGTCAGAAGCTTTCTTT.

This chain connects TRBV19 to TRBJ2-1, with D possibly matching TRBD2 (5 bases). V was shortened by 5 bases and J by 5 bases, with 28 bases between the two germline ends. CDR1 is LNHDA, CDR2 SQIVND, per germline (reference sequence). There are 19 residues in the CDR3. CDR3: CASSGVGGWGPFIDNEQFF. The DNA of the CDR3 is TGTGCCAGTAGTGGAGTAGGAGGATGGGGTCCCTTTATTGACAATGAGCAGTTCTTC.

The rearrangement links TRBV27 to TRBJ2-7; D assignment may be TRBD1 or TRBD2 (6 bases each). The CDR3 loop spans 14 amino acids. Looked up from germline, CDR1 is MNHEY and CDR2 is SMNVEV (reference sequence). V was pared by 5 bases and J by 5 bases, with 16 bases between. CDR3 sequence reads: CASSPRVGGNEQYF. The CDR3 nucleotides are TGTGCCAGCAGTCCCCGGGTGGGGGGCAACGAGCAGTACTTC.

This chain uses TRBV9 with TRBJ2-2; D is possibly TRBD1 (6 bases). Deletions cut 3 bases from V and 4 bases from J, with 13 bases between. The CDR3 is 15 amino acids. Germline CDR1 SGDLS, CDR2 YYNGEE. CDR3 loop: CASSGTVRSTGELFF. CDR3 coding DNA: TGTGCCAGCAGCGGGACAGTGAGGAGCACCGGGGAGCTGTTTTTT.

There are a few counts of this clone. The gene calls are TRBV4-1 and TRBJ1-3, with D unclear. The CDR3 is 13 amino acids. From germline, CDR1 is MGHRA and CDR2 YSYEKL. V lost 4 bases, J lost 3 bases, and 7 bases lay in between. CDR3 region: CASSPLGGNTIYF. The CDR3 bases are TGCGCCAGCAGCCCTCTAGGTGGAAACACCATATATTTT.

The V call is TRBV5-6, the J call TRBJ1-5, with unresolved D. The CDR3 has 14 residues. CDR1 and CDR2 from the germline V gene are SGHDT and YYEEEE. Trimming removed 6 bases from V and 4 bases from J, with 14 bases in between. CDR3 coding DNA: TGTGCCAGCAACTCTTGGGGAGAGAATCAGCCCCAGCATTTT. It encodes CASNSWGENQPQHF.

The chain uses TRBV5-6 and TRBJ2-3, with 8 bases fitting TRBD2. CDR3 length: 15 amino acids. The ends lost 4 bases at V and 1 base at J; junction bases unmatched: 5. The germline gives CDR1 SGHDT, CDR2 YYEEEE. The CDR3 spells CASSIGLAGTDTQYF. In nucleotides, the CDR3 is TGTGCCAGCAGCATAGGACTAGCAGGCACAGATACGCAGTATTTT.

The chain has TRBV4-3 and TRBJ2-1, with D hard to call. V was shortened by 2 bases and J by 1 base, with 6 bases between the two germline ends. The CDR3 sequence is 14 residues long. Germline V gives CDR1 LGHNA, CDR2 YSLEER. The CDR3 loop reads CASSQFSSYNEQFF. The CDR3 coding sequence is TGCGCCAGCAGCCAATTTTCTTCCTACAATGAGCAGTTCTTC.

The chain is built from TRBV13 and TRBJ2-3; 9 positions agree with TRBD1. This CDR3 contains 17 residues. The junction had 6 bases not matched to a gene; V was cut back by 0 bases and J by 2 bases. Germline V gives CDR1 PRHDT, CDR2 FYEKMQ (reference sequence). CDR3 in DNA: TGTGCCAGCAGCTTAGGCCTGGACAGGGGATACACAGATACGCAGTATTTT. It specifies CASSLGLDRGYTDTQYF.

This clone was detected once. This chain connects TRBV4-3 to TRBJ1-2; TRBD1 might be the D (5 bases). V shed 3 bases and J shed 4 bases, with 18 bases lying between them. Germline CDR1 and CDR2: LGHNA and YSLEER. This CDR3 has 16 residues. This CDR3 reads CASSQRSEGSFYGYTF. CDR3 nucleotide sequence: TGCGCCAGCAGCCAGAGGTCTGAGGGGTCTTTCTATGGCTACACCTTC.

This clone is a singleton in its sample. V is TRBV4-1 and J is TRBJ2-7, with D perhaps matching TRBD2 (5 bases). The CDR3 consists of 15 residues. Per germline, CDR1 MGHRA and CDR2 YSYEKL. The V and J ends lost 5 bases and 0 bases respectively, with 14 bases between them. The CDR3 region has the DNA TGCGCCAGCAGCAGCCAAGTCGCGGGCTCCTACGAGCAGTACTTC. Protein sequence: CASSSQVAGSYEQYF.

The V and J genes are TRBV28 and TRBJ2-7; 9 nucleotides line up with TRBD1. CDR3 length: 14 residues. Germline V gives CDR1 MDHEN, CDR2 SYDVKM. V lost 5 bases to trimming and J lost 5 bases; unmatched junction nucleotides: 7. DNA of the CDR3: TGTGCCAGCAGTCTGGACAGGGGTGGCGACGAGCAGTACTTC. Its translation is CASSLDRGGDEQYF.

This clone was observed a single time. This chain links TRBV13 with TRBJ1-1; 10 bases align to TRBD1. The length of the CDR3 is 14 residues. Per the germline V gene, CDR1 is PRHDT and CDR2 is FYEKMQ (reference sequence). V was pared by 4 bases and J by 6 bases, with 5 bases of the junction left unmatched. The CDR3 sequence is CASSSGTGEAEAFF. The DNA for the CDR3 is TGTGCCAGCAGCTCCGGGACAGGGGAGGCTGAAGCTTTCTTT.

The chain has TRBV27 and TRBJ2-7; D might be TRBD2 (5 bases). CDR3 length equals 14 residues. Looked up from germline, CDR1 is MNHEY and CDR2 is SMNVEV (reference sequence). V lost 3 bases and J lost 0, with 9 bases in between. Here the CDR3 reads CASSFGKNSYEQYF. In DNA, the CDR3 is TGTGCCAGCAGTTTCGGGAAGAACTCCTACGAGCAGTACTTC.